The T cell receptor (beta chain) under discussion was sequenced for a study of blood T cell repertoires in COVID-19. TCRdb keeps only in-frame clones here, not all; method: immunoSEQ multiplex PCR. The sample lists around 160,000 clones, roughly four fifths seen once, with 7.5% to 9.5% in the top ten. The V gene's germline CDR1 is SNHLY and CDR2 FYNNEI. The CDR3 has 14 residues. V lost 2 bases to trimming and J lost 2 bases, with 6 bases between them. This clone has ten or more counts. Sequencing was carried out using peripheral blood. The TCR originated in a human donor with acute or convalescent COVID-19. The donor label of this sample is uncertain. The gene calls are TRBV2 and TRBJ2-2; D uncertain. Here the CDR3 DNA reads TGTGCCAGCAGTGAAAACAGAAACACCGGGGAGCTGTTTTTT. It translates to CASSENRNTGELFF.